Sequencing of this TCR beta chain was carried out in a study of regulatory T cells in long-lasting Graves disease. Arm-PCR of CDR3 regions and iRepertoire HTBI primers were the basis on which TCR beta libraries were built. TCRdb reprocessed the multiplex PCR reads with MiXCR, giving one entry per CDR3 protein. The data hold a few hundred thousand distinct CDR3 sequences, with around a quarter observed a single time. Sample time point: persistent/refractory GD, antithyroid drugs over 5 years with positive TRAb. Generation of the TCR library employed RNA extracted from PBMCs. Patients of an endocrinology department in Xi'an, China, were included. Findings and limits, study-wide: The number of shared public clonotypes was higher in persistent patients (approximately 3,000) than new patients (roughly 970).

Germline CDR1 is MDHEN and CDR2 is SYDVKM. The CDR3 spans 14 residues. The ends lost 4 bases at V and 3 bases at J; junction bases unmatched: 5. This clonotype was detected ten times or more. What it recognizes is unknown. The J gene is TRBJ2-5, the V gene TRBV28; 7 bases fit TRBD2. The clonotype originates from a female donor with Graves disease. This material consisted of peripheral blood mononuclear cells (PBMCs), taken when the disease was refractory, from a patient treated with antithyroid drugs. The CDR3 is CASSSAGPEETQYF. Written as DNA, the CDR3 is TGTGCCAGCAGTTCAGCGGGACCAGAAGAGACCCAGTACTTC.